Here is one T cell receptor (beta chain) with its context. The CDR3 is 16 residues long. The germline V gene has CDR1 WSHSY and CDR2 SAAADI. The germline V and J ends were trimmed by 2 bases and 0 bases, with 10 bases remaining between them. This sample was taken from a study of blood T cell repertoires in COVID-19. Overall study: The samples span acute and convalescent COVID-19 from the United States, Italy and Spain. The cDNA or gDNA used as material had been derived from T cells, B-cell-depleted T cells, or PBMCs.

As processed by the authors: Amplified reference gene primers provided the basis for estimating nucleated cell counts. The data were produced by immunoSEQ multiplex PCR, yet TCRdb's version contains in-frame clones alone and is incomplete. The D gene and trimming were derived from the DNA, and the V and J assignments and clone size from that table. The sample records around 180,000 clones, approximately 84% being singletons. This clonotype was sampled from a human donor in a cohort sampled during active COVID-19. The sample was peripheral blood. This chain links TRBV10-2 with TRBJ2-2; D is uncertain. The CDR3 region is CASSENVGANTGELFF. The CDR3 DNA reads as TGCGCCAGCAGTGAGAATGTGGGCGCGAACACCGGGGAGCTGTTTTTT.